The 25 T cell receptor beta chains listed next were all sequenced from one sample in a study of blood T cell repertoires in COVID-19. The data were produced by immunoSEQ multiplex PCR, yet TCRdb's version contains in-frame clones alone and is incomplete. The top ten hold around 10% of the sample, which has 70,000 to 90,000 clones, less than 85% seen once. Sequencing was done on a sample of peripheral blood. The receptors originated from a human donor in a cohort sampled during active COVID-19.

The genes are TRBV18 and TRBJ2-2; TRBD2 might be the D (5 bases). V was clipped by 0 bases and J by 7 bases, with 15 bases between them. This CDR3 contains 16 residues. Germline assignment: CDR1 KGHSH and CDR2 LQKENI. The CDR3 here is CASSPPVQPAGGELFF. The CDR3, as DNA: TGTGCCAGCTCACCACCAGTTCAGCCGGCGGGCGGGGAGCTGTTTTTT.

This clone was seen a few times. The rearrangement joins TRBV5-5 to TRBJ2-7; 12 nucleotides match TRBD2. Looked up from germline, CDR1 is SGHKS and CDR2 is YYEKEE (reference sequence). This CDR3 is 15 amino acids long. Germline trimming cut 4 bases from V and 6 bases from J; bases unmatched to any gene: 8. The CDR3 region is CASSVSGTSGSEQYF. The CDR3 DNA follows: TGTGCCAGCAGCGTCTCCGGGACTAGCGGGTCCGAGCAGTACTTC.

This sequence joins TRBV10-2 and TRBJ1-5; the match to TRBD1 covers 11 bases. The CDR3 consists of 15 residues. V trimming: 4 bases; J trimming: 6 bases; junction bases outside the gene matches: 5. Germline V gene lookup returns CDR1 WSHSY and CDR2 SAAADI. CDR3 protein: CASSAGQGALQPQHF. DNA of the CDR3: TGCGCCAGCAGTGCCGGACAGGGGGCTCTTCAGCCCCAGCATTTT.

This clone was seen only a few times. The chain employs TRBV2 and TRBJ2-1; 7 positions match TRBD2. CDR3 length: 15 amino acids. J gave up 4 bases and V 6 bases, and 9 bases lay outside the gene matches. The germline V gene has CDR1 SNHLY and CDR2 FYNNEI. In nucleotides, the CDR3 is TGTGCCAGCAGCCGTCTTAGCGGGCCGTACAATGAGCAGTTCTTC. It specifies CASSRLSGPYNEQFF.

This clone appeared a single time. The rearrangement links TRBV27 to TRBJ1-2; D remains unclear. CDR1 is MNHEY and CDR2 is SMNVEV in the germline V gene (reference sequence). The CDR3 spans 14 residues. V lost 5 bases, J lost 2 bases, and 12 bases lay in between. For the CDR3, the DNA is TGTGCCAGCAGTCAATCCAGGTCGAACTATGGCTACACCTTC. Protein: CASSQSRSNYGYTF.

In its sample, this clone was seen once. The CDR3 nucleotides are TGTGCCAGCAGCCGGGATAGCGGGATCAGTTACGAGCAGTACTTC. Its translation is CASSRDSGISYEQYF. This sequence joins TRBV3-1 (or the pseudogene TRBV3-2) and TRBJ2-7; 8 bases map to TRBD2. The junction had 9 bases not matched to a gene; V was cut back by 4 bases and J by 4 bases. The germline CDR1 and CDR2 sequences are LGHDT and YNNKEL (reference sequence). This CDR3 comprises 15 residues.

V is TRBV5-1 and J is TRBJ2-1; D perhaps matches TRBD1 (6 bases). Germline V gene sequence: CDR1 SGHRS, CDR2 YFSETQ. V was cut by 3 bases and J by 1 base, with 8 bases left in between. The CDR3 totals 14 residues. The CDR3: CASSYGQSYNEQFF. CDR3 nucleotides: TGCGCCAGCAGCTACGGACAGTCCTACAATGAGCAGTTCTTC.

This clone occurred a few times. The V call is TRBV27, the J call TRBJ1-5, with no clear D. Germline CDR1 is MNHEY and CDR2 is SMNVEV (reference sequence). The CDR3 is made up of 17 amino acids. Trimming removed 0 bases from V and 0 bases from J, with 12 bases in between. CDR3 DNA sequence: TGTGCCAGCAGTTTATCGGACGGGAGGTATAGCAATCAGCCCCAGCATTTT. Its translation is CASSLSDGRYSNQPQHF.

This clone was observed a few times. This CDR3 is CASSYNLGGLGYGYTF. Here the CDR3 DNA reads TGTGCCAGCAGCTACAATCTAGGGGGCCTCGGCTATGGCTACACCTTC. This chain uses TRBV5-5 with TRBJ1-2; 7 bases match TRBD1. Trimming cost V 3 bases and J 4 bases; bases outside gene matches: 12. There are 16 residues in the CDR3. Germline V gives CDR1 SGHKS, CDR2 YYEKEE (reference sequence).

Only one count was recorded for this clone. The chain uses TRBV11-1 and TRBJ1-6, with TRBD1 matching 10 bases. Trimming took 4 bases from V and 9 from J; bases not matched to a gene: 3. CDR3 length: 14 amino acids. CDR1 is SGHAT and CDR2 is FQDESV in the germline V gene (reference sequence). The CDR3 loop is CASSSGQGTSPLHF. The CDR3 nucleotides read TGTGCCAGCAGCTCGGGACAGGGGACTTCACCCCTCCACTTT.

This clone was detected only once. The rearrangement joins TRBV29-1 to TRBJ1-4; 9 bases agree with TRBD1. There are 14 residues in the CDR3. V was clipped by 6 bases and J by 5 bases; unmatched bases: 7. Germline loops: CDR1 SQVTM, CDR2 ANQGSEA. CDR3 protein: CSVGTGTGNEKLFF. The CDR3 region has the DNA TGCAGCGTCGGGACAGGGACGGGGAATGAAAAACTGTTTTTT.

The chain couples TRBV24-1 to TRBJ2-5, with 7 bases matching TRBD1. The CDR3 runs 15 residues. CDR1 is KGHDR and CDR2 is SFDVKD in the germline V gene. Trimming at V came to 3 bases and at J to 4 bases, leaving 7 bases not matched to a gene. As DNA, the CDR3 is TGTGCCACCAGTGATCCCGGGACAGAGGGAGAGACCCAGTACTTC. It specifies CATSDPGTEGETQYF.

This clone has a single count. The rearrangement joins TRBV10-1 to TRBJ1-1, with D maybe TRBD1 (5 bases). V was shortened by 3 bases and J by 3 bases, with 5 bases between the two germline ends. CDR3 length: 12 residues. CDR1 WNHNN and CDR2 SYGVQD come from the germline V gene (reference sequence). The DNA of the CDR3 is TGCGCCAGCAGTGAAGGGGACACTGAAGCTTTCTTT. This sequence encodes CASSEGDTEAFF.

The chain is built from TRBV6-2 or TRBV6-3 and TRBJ2-7, with D maybe TRBD1 (5 bases). Per the germline V gene, CDR1 is MNHEY and CDR2 is SVGEGT. V lost 5 bases, J lost 5 bases, and 13 bases lay in between. The CDR3 is 13 amino acids. In nucleotides, the CDR3 is TGTGCCAGCAGTAAATCAGGGTTTGACGAGCAGTACTTC. Protein product: CASSKSGFDEQYF.

This clone showed up just once. The genes are TRBV29-1 and TRBJ2-7, with 9 bases identical to TRBD1. The CDR3 is 14 amino acids. The V gene's germline CDR1 is SQVTM and CDR2 ANQGSEA. Trimming at V came to 0 bases and at J to 5 bases, leaving 5 bases not matched to a gene. The CDR3 here is CSVEEGTGKNEQYF. CDR3 coding DNA: TGCAGCGTTGAAGAAGGGACAGGGAAAAACGAGCAGTACTTC.

In this sample, this clone turned up once. J is TRBJ1-1 and V is TRBV6-1; D is possibly TRBD1 (5 bases). The CDR3 consists of 14 residues. V gave up 3 bases and J gave up 1 base, with 9 bases separating them. Germline values: CDR1 MNHNS, CDR2 SASEGT. The CDR3 DNA reads TGTGCCAGCAGTGAGACGACAGCGAACACTGAAGCTTTCTTT. This encodes CASSETTANTEAFF.

The chain carries TRBV11-3 and TRBJ2-3; D possibly corresponds to TRBD2 (7 bases). This CDR3 has 14 amino acids. Germline V lookup: CDR1 SGHNT, CDR2 YENEEA. V lost 6 bases, J lost 6 bases, and 16 bases lay in between. The CDR3, as DNA: TGTGCCAGCAGATCGGGGGGCGGAGGGGATACGCAGTATTTT. Translation: CASRSGGGGDTQYF.

The sample holds one count of this clone. This chain joins TRBV20-1 and TRBJ1-5; D is possibly TRBD1 (6 bases). The germline CDR1 and CDR2 sequences are DFQATT and SNEGSKA (reference sequence). The CDR3 is 12 amino acids. V dropped 3 bases and J dropped 7 bases, with 10 bases sitting between them. CDR3 residues: CSASGGRQPQHF. DNA for the CDR3: TGCAGTGCTAGTGGGGGCAGGCAGCCCCAGCATTTT.

CDR3 sequence: CASSGPPVPGGFNYGYTF. DNA of the CDR3: TGTGCCAGCAGCGGCCCGCCGGTCCCAGGGGGCTTTAACTATGGCTACACCTTC. The rearrangement links TRBV9 to TRBJ1-2; 8 bases map to TRBD1. The CDR3 has 18 residues. Germline V gene sequence: CDR1 SGDLS, CDR2 YYNGEE. V lost 3 bases and J lost 1; bases outside the gene matches: 14.

V and J are TRBV6-5 and TRBJ1-1; possible D gene TRBD1, 6 bases. The V end was cut by 10 bases, the J end by 0 bases, with 12 bases between. This CDR3 is built from 13 residues. The germline gives CDR1 MNHEY, CDR2 SVGAGI. For the CDR3, the DNA is TGTGCCACACTAGGACAGTTGAACACTGAAGCTTTCTTT. Translation gives CATLGQLNTEAFF.

V and J are TRBV19 and TRBJ1-1; D is undetermined. This CDR3 spans 11 amino acids. V was shortened by 7 bases and J by 4 bases, with 7 bases between the two germline ends. Germline V gives CDR1 LNHDA, CDR2 SQIVND (reference sequence). The chain's CDR3 is CASNPGTEAFF. CDR3 coding DNA: TGTGCCAGTAATCCGGGCACTGAAGCTTTCTTT.

This clone was detected a few times. This sequence joins TRBV3-1 (or the pseudogene TRBV3-2) and TRBJ1-2; D perhaps matches TRBD1 (5 bases). The CDR3 sequence is 14 residues long. V lost 3 bases and J 7 bases, leaving 15 bases between the germline ends. Germline V gives CDR1 LGHDT, CDR2 YNNKEL (reference sequence). The CDR3 DNA sequence: TGTGCCAGCAGCCATCTAGGGCAGGGTTTTGGCTACACCTTC. Amino acid sequence: CASSHLGQGFGYTF.

The CDR3 is CASSLGAGGPLPYEQYF. The CDR3 bases are TGTGCCAGCAGTTTAGGAGCGGGAGGGCCTTTACCCTACGAGCAGTACTTC. The chain links TRBV27 to TRBJ2-7; 10 positions agree with TRBD2. CDR3 length equals 17 residues. The J segment lost 2 bases and the V segment lost 2 bases, leaving 9 bases of the junction unmatched. Germline CDR1 MNHEY, CDR2 SMNVEV (reference sequence).

The table lists this clone with a count of one. V gene TRBV30 combines with J gene TRBJ2-3; weak D call: TRBD2 (5 bases). V was pared by 1 base and J by 3 bases, with 8 bases between. Germline V lookup: CDR1 GTSNPN, CDR2 SVGIG (reference sequence). The CDR3 has 13 amino acids. The CDR3 sequence: CAWSGGFTDTQYF. CDR3 sequence (DNA): TGTGCCTGGAGTGGAGGGTTTACAGATACGCAGTATTTT.

The chain combines TRBV28 with TRBJ1-3; 9 bases match TRBD1. The V segment lost 6 bases and the J segment 0 bases; nucleotides outside the gene matches: 3. The CDR3 spans 15 residues. Germline CDR1 reads MDHEN; CDR2 reads SYDVKM. CDR3 sequence reads: CASSLDRGSGNTIYF. The CDR3 DNA reads TGTGCCAGCAGCTTGGACAGGGGCTCTGGAAACACCATATATTTT.